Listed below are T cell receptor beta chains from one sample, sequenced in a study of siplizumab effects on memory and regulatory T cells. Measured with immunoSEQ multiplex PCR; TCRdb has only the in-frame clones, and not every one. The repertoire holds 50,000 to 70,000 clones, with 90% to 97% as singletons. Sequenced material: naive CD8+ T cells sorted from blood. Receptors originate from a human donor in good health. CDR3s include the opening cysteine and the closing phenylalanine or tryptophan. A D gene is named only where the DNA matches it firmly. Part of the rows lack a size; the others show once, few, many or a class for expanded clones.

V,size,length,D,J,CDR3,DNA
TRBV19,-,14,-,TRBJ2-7,CASSIGDFSYEQYF,TGTGCCAGTAGTATCGGTGACTTCTCCTACGAGCAGTACTTC
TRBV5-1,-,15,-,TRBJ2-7,CASSLDGAQGYEQYF,TGCGCCAGCAGCCTGGATGGTGCCCAGGGCTACGAGCAGTACTTC
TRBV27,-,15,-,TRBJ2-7,CASSLSRGGIYEQYF,TGTGCCAGCAGTTTATCGAGGGGCGGCATATACGAGCAGTACTTC
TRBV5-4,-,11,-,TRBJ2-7,CASSNLQEQYF,TGTGCCAGCAGCAACCTTCAAGAGCAGTACTTC
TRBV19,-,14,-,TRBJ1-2,CASSIEWPSYGYTF,TGTGCCAGTAGTATAGAATGGCCGTCGTATGGCTACACCTTC
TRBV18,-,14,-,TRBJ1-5,CASSPLGANQPQHF,TGTGCCAGCTCACCACTGGGAGCTAATCAGCCCCAGCATTTT
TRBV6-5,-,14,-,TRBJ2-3,CASGPSSPTDTQYF,TGTGCCAGCGGTCCGAGTTCACCGACAGATACGCAGTATTTT
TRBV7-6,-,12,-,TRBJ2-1,CASSPHLGEQFF,TGTGCCAGCAGCCCACATTTAGGTGAGCAGTTCTTC
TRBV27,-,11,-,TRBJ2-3,CASSFSDTQYF,TGTGCCAGCAGTTTTTCAGATACGCAGTATTTT
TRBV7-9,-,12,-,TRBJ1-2,CASSSSMAGYTF,TGTGCCAGCAGCTCGTCGATGGCTGGCTACACCTTC
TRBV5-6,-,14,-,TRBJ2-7,CASSLIVSSYEQYF,TGTGCCAGCAGCTTAATAGTAAGCTCCTACGAGCAGTACTTC
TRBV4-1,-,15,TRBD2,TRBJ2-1,CASSQVLAGGLEQFF,TGCGCCAGCAGTCAAGTACTAGCGGGGGGGCTTGAGCAGTTCTTC
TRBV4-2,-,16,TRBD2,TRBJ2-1,CASSQEWGGSYNEQFF,TGTGCCAGCAGCCAAGAGTGGGGGGGCTCCTACAATGAGCAGTTCTTC
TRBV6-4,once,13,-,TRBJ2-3,CASSDPGTDTQYF,TGTGCCAGCAGTGACCCGGGGACAGATACGCAGTATTTT
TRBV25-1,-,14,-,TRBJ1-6,CASTRRDQNSPLHF,TGTGCCAGCACCAGGCGGGACCAAAATTCACCCCTCCACTTT